This T cell receptor beta chain stems from a study of blood T cell repertoires in COVID-19. Study-wide context: Material from acute and convalescent COVID-19 was sourced from the United States, Italy and Spain. From T cells, B-cell-depleted T cells, or PBMCs came the material, which was cDNA or gDNA.

Libraries were prepared by immunoSEQ multiplex PCR; TCRdb keeps only in-frame clonotypes and omits some of them. Of some 16,000 clones detected, roughly 86% appear once; the ten largest clones hold about 5%. Germline V CDR1 and CDR2: ENHRY, SYGVKD. The junction had 8 bases not matched to a gene; V was cut back by 4 bases and J by 4 bases. The CDR3 consists of 16 residues. What was sequenced was peripheral blood. The source of this sequence is a human donor in a cohort sampled during active COVID-19. V is TRBV10-3 and J is TRBJ2-1; 9 bases line up with TRBD1. The CDR3 here is CAISGLEGTGYNEQFF. The DNA of the CDR3 is TGTGCCATCAGTGGCCTCGAAGGGACAGGGTACAATGAGCAGTTCTTC.